This passage covers 20 T cell receptor beta chains from one sample sequenced in a study of blood T cells in healthy people across ages. With a J-beta primer mix and a sample-barcoded 5' primer, a second PCR ran roughly 6 to 11 cycles. TCRdb itself ran the 5' RACE reads through MiXCR, one entry per CDR3 protein. The sample has some 1.5 million distinct CDR3 sequences, roughly 28% seen once. The sequencing sample was made of blood. The receptors shown here come from a woman between 25 and 40 years old in good health.

There are many counts of this clonotype. The chain has TRBV15 and TRBJ2-1, with TRBD1 matching over 7 bases. The CDR3 sequence is 15 residues long. Germline CDR1 and CDR2: LNHNV and YYDKDF (reference sequence). V shed 0 bases, J shed 15 bases, and the junction held 14 bases outside the gene matches. DNA of the CDR3: TGTGCCACCAGCAGAGACGGGTTTGTTTCTAGACAGGGGTTCTTC. It is translated as CATSRDGFVSRQGFF.

As regards this clonotype: A much larger clone lies one base from this, so it may be a read error. The chain uses TRBV20-1 and TRBJ2-1; 11 bases are shared with TRBD2. The DNA end is a closer match to TRBJ2-7, so the J assignment may be wrong. The CDR3 is made up of 16 amino acids. Germline-derived CDR1 and CDR2 are DFQATT and SNEGSKA (reference sequence). The CDR3 coding sequence is TGCAGTGCTAGCCGAGGGACTAGCGGTTCCTACAATGAGCAGTACTTC. Its translation is CSASRGTSGSYNEQYF.

This clonotype was counted ten times or more. This chain connects TRBV2 to TRBJ2-7, with a weak D call TRBD1 (6 bases). CDR3 size: 11 residues. The ends were cut back, 7 bases at V and 9 bases at J, with 13 bases in the middle. Germline CDR1 is SNHLY and CDR2 is FYNNEI. The CDR3 reads CASTTGLGQYF. CDR3 nucleotides: TGTGCCAGCACTACAGGGCTGGGGCAGTACTTC.

V and J are TRBV5-1 and TRBJ2-3; D uncertain. The CDR3 consists of 15 residues. The V end lost 3 bases, the J end lost 1 base, and 12 bases lay between the germline ends. Germline loops: CDR1 SGHRS, CDR2 YFSETQ. DNA for the CDR3: TGCGCCAGCAGCTACTACGGTTTGGGCACAGATACGCAGTATTTT. Amino acid sequence: CASSYYGLGTDTQYF.

This chain uses TRBV29-1 with TRBJ1-3; D is unclear. Per germline, CDR1 SQVTM and CDR2 ANQGSEA. The CDR3 consists of 13 residues. The V gene lost 6 bases and the J gene lost 0 bases, with 9 bases spanning the gap. The CDR3 loop is CSVQQSSGNTIYF. CDR3 bases: TGCAGCGTGCAGCAATCCTCTGGAAACACCATATATTTT.

This clonotype was found many times. The chain combines TRBV9 with TRBJ2-3; no definite D call. Germline CDR1 reads SGDLS; CDR2 reads YYNGEE. The CDR3 runs 13 residues. The germline V and J ends were trimmed by 7 bases and 0 bases, with 9 bases remaining between them. In DNA, the CDR3 is TGTGCCAGCTCAGTCTCCAGCACAGATACGCAGTATTTT. As protein: CASSVSSTDTQYF.

The chain has TRBV7-2 and TRBJ2-4; D is possibly TRBD2 (6 bases). The germline V gene has CDR1 SGHTA and CDR2 FQGNSA. Trimming cost V 2 bases and J 13 bases, with 15 bases left between them. This CDR3 has 13 residues. This CDR3 is CASSLRGTGKQYF. The CDR3 DNA sequence: TGTGCCAGCAGCTTACGGGGGACTGGGAAGCAGTACTTC. The full variable domain, in which reference TRBV7-2 and TRBJ2-4 provide the parts outside the CDR3, is GAGVSQSPSNKVTEKGKDVELRCDPISGHTALYWYRQSLGQGLEFLIYFQGNSAPDKSGLPSDRFSAERTGGSVSTLTIQRTQQEDSAVYLCASSLRGTGKQYFGAGTRLSVL.

In its sample, this clonotype was seen many times. V is TRBV10-3 and J is TRBJ2-6; 8 nucleotides line up with TRBD1. With V trimmed by 11 bases and J by 0 bases, 12 bases remained unmatched. CDR1 ENHRY and CDR2 SYGVKD come from the germline V gene. The CDR3 contains 17 residues. The CDR3 is CAVSPGQEYSGANVLTF. DNA for the CDR3: TGTGCCGTTAGTCCGGGACAGGAGTACTCTGGGGCCAACGTCCTGACTTTC.

This clonotype was detected ten times or more. This chain connects TRBV6-5 to TRBJ2-7, with 7 bases aligning to TRBD2. The CDR3 has 14 amino acids. V gave up 5 bases and J gave up 1 base; unmatched junction bases: 5. Germline CDR1 reads MNHEY; CDR2 reads SVGAGI. This chain's CDR3 is CASSRPGLSYEQYF. CDR3 in DNA: TGTGCCAGCAGTCGTCCGGGACTATCCTACGAGCAGTACTTC.

Points on this clonotype: A much larger clone differs from this one at a single base, so this may be a read error. J is TRBJ2-1 and V is TRBV7-9, with TRBD1 as a possible D gene (5 bases). The closer fit of TRBJ2-7 to the DNA end suggests the J call may be wrong. The CDR3 sequence is 15 residues long. Germline CDR1 and CDR2: SEHNR and FQNEAQ (reference sequence). In nucleotides, the CDR3 is TGTGCCAGCAGCTACCCCAGGGCCTCCTACAATGAGCAGTACTTC. Encoded protein: CASSYPRASYNEQYF.

The chain is built from TRBV15 and TRBJ1-5; no firm D call. The germline V and J ends were trimmed by 2 bases and 10 bases, with 15 bases remaining between them. This CDR3 contains 14 residues. The V gene's germline CDR1 is LNHNV and CDR2 YYDKDF (reference sequence). The CDR3 reads CATSRNTRTSPQHF. CDR3 bases: TGTGCCACCAGCAGAAATACACGGACCTCACCCCAGCATTTT. Supplemented by reference TRBV15 and TRBJ1-5, the full variable domain reads DAMVIQNPRYQVTQFGKPVTLSCSQTLNHNVMYWYQQKSSQAPKLLFHYYDKDFNNEADTPDNFQSRRPNTSFCFLDIRSPGLGDTAMYLCATSRNTRTSPQHFGDGTRLSIL.

The table lists this clonotype with many counts. V and J are TRBV20-1 and TRBJ2-5, with D possibly matching TRBD1 (6 bases). The CDR3 sequence is 13 residues long. Deletions cut 4 bases from V and 5 bases from J, with 14 bases between. The germline CDR1 and CDR2 sequences are DFQATT and SNEGSKA (reference sequence). The CDR3 reads CSAIWDQGETQYF. CDR3 DNA sequence: TGCAGTGCTATTTGGGATCAGGGGGAGACCCAGTACTTC.

The genes are TRBV7-2 and TRBJ1-5, with D perhaps TRBD1 (6 bases). The CDR3 is made up of 14 amino acids. The V gene lost 5 bases and the J gene lost 6 bases, with 14 bases spanning the gap. Germline loops: CDR1 SGHTA, CDR2 FQGNSA. The CDR3 nucleotides are TGTGCCAGCAGCCAGGGGATAGGGGGTCAGCCCCAGCATTTT. This encodes CASSQGIGGQPQHF.

This clonotype was observed a handful of times. DNA of the CDR3: TGCGCCAGCAGCTTGGGTATGGGACCTAACTATGGCTACACCTTC. Encoded protein: CASSLGMGPNYGYTF. The V gene is TRBV5-1, the J gene TRBJ1-2; weak D call: TRBD1 (5 bases). The germline V and J ends were trimmed by 0 bases and 0 bases, with 9 bases remaining between them. The CDR3 sequence is 15 residues long. Germline lookup yields CDR1 SGHRS and CDR2 YFSETQ.

Only a few counts were recorded for this clonotype. The gene calls are TRBV15 and TRBJ1-5; D is perhaps TRBD1 (6 bases). V gave up 5 bases and J gave up 1 base, with 9 bases separating them. Germline V gene sequence: CDR1 LNHNV, CDR2 YYDKDF (reference sequence). The CDR3 sequence is 14 residues long. In DNA form, the CDR3 reads TGTGCCACCAGCGGGGGGGCAAGCAATCAGCCCCAGCATTTT. It is translated as CATSGGASNQPQHF.

Concerning this clonotype: Mismatch with germline at one junction end may stem from a read error. This rearrangement joins TRBV12-3 or TRBV12-4 to TRBJ2-3; 9 nucleotides match TRBD1. The CDR3 is 15 residues long. As DNA, the CDR3 is TGTGCCGGCAGTTCACAGGGGGCTGGCACAGATACGCAGTATTTT. Protein product: CAGSSQGAGTDTQYF.

This clonotype was found a few times. The V gene is TRBV5-6, the J gene TRBJ2-3; 8 nucleotides match TRBD2. The CDR3 loop spans 15 amino acids. Looked up from germline, CDR1 is SGHDT and CDR2 is YYEEEE. Trimming at V came to 0 bases and at J to 2 bases, leaving 2 bases not matched to a gene. The CDR3: CASSLELADTDTQYF. CDR3 DNA sequence: TGTGCCAGCAGCTTGGAACTAGCGGACACAGATACGCAGTATTTT.

J is TRBJ1-2 and V is TRBV14; 8 bases agree with TRBD1. This CDR3 contains 14 residues. The V and J ends lost 2 bases and 4 bases, in that order; junction bases with no gene match: 3. Germline V gene sequence: CDR1 SGHDN, CDR2 FVKESK. The CDR3 here is CASSQTGQGYGYTF. The CDR3 DNA reads as TGTGCCAGCAGCCAAACTGGACAGGGCTATGGCTACACCTTC. The full variable domain, rest sourced from reference TRBV14 and TRBJ1-2, is EAGVTQFPSHSVIEKGQTVTLRCDPISGHDNLYWYRRVMGKEIKFLLHFVKESKQDESGMPNNRFLAERTGGTYSTLKVQPAELEDSGVYFCASSQTGQGYGYTFGSGTRLTVV.

Comments on this clonotype: Relative to the germline gene, one junction end is altered; a read error may explain this. The chain couples TRBV7-2 to TRBJ2-7, with 8 bases lining up with TRBD2. This CDR3 is 15 amino acids long. Germline V lookup: CDR1 SGHTA, CDR2 FQGNSA. The CDR3, as DNA: TGTGCCGTCCGCCCTGCCCCAGCGGGAGTCTCCGAGCGGTACTTC. This gives the protein CAVRPAPAGVSERYF.

The gene calls are TRBV19 and TRBJ2-5; D unclear. Trimming shortened V by 4 bases and J by 1 base, and 13 bases separated the two germline ends. The CDR3 covers 15 residues. CDR1 and CDR2 from the germline V gene are LNHDA and SQIVND (reference sequence). The CDR3 here is CASSTEASFQETQYF. The CDR3, as DNA: TGTGCCAGTAGTACAGAAGCGAGCTTCCAAGAGACCCAGTACTTC.